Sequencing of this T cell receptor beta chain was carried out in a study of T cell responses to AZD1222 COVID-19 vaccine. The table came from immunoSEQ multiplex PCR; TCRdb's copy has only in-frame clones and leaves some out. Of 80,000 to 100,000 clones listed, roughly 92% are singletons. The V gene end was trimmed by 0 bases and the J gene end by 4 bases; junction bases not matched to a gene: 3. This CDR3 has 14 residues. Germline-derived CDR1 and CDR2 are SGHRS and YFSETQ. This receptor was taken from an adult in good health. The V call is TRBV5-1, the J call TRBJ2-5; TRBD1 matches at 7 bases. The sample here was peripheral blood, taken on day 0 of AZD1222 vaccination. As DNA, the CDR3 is TGCGCCAGCAGCTTGGCCCCAGGGGGAGAGACCCAGTACTTC. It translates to CASSLAPGGETQYF.